These T cell receptor beta chains were read from a single sample in a study of identical twins. TCRdb itself ran the 5' RACE reads through MiXCR, one entry per CDR3 protein. The table lists approximately 220,000 distinct CDR3 sequences, over 8% of them singletons. The sample was memory (CD45RO+) T cells sorted from blood. The receptors originated from a woman aged 18-29 years in good health. The CDR3 runs from the conserved cysteine through the conserved F or W. The D gene is left open where the match is weak. Rows may omit the clone size; those that give it use once, few, many or a size class.

cdr3_aa | cdr3_nt | clone_size | d_call | j_call | v_call
CASSLAPLGTGGDEQFF | TGTGCCAGCAGCTTAGCCCCCTTGGGGACAGGGGGAGACGAGCAGTTCTTC | many | TRBD1 | TRBJ2-1 | TRBV7-9
CSGDRGNTEAFF | TGCAGCGGGGACAGGGGGAACACTGAAGCTTTCTTT | NA | TRBD1 | TRBJ1-1 | TRBV29-1
CASSYGGLGRNEQFF | TGTGCCAGCAGTTACGGCGGCCTAGGTCGGAATGAGCAGTTCTTC | few | NA | TRBJ2-1 | TRBV6-2/TRBV6-3
CASSRHGISNQPQHF | TGTGCCAGCAGTCGACACGGGATTAGCAATCAGCCCCAGCATTTT | NA | NA | TRBJ1-5 | TRBV2
CAGAGAGDLTDTQYF | TGTGCCGGTGCAGGGGCGGGAGACCTCACAGATACGCAGTATTTT | NA | NA | TRBJ2-3 | TRBV28
CASSLWGGNEKLFF | TGTGCCAGCAGTTTATGGGGGGGAAATGAAAAACTGTTTTTT | few | NA | TRBJ1-4 | TRBV12-3/TRBV12-4
CASSRGQGVYEQYF | TGTGCCAGCAGTCGCGGACAGGGGGTATACGAGCAGTACTTC | few | TRBD1 | TRBJ2-7 | TRBV3-1
CSARLSRRGKNIQYF | TGCAGTGCTAGGTTATCCCGGAGGGGCAAAAACATTCAGTACTTC | NA | NA | TRBJ2-4 | TRBV20-1
CSARVQFLAGGFTDTQYF | TGCAGTGCTAGAGTCCAGTTCCTAGCGGGGGGATTCACAGATACGCAGTATTTT | NA | TRBD2 | TRBJ2-3 | TRBV20-1
CSARDGTGANYGYTF | TGCAGTGCTAGAGATGGTACGGGAGCTAACTATGGCTACACCTTC | few | NA | TRBJ1-2 | TRBV20-1